What follows is one T cell receptor beta chain and its context. Its target is not known. CDR3 size: 13 residues. V was cut by 5 bases and J by 6 bases, with 11 bases left in between. Looked up from germline, CDR1 is SGHTA and CDR2 is FQGNSA. This sample is part of a study of shared clonotypes between healthy human individuals. Study-level findings and limits: Rarefaction curves obtained for sorted subsets showed sequencing incomplete despite large depth.

Sequenced by immunoSEQ multiplex PCR; TCRdb stores in-frame clones only, minus some. This table has around 1.5 million clones, around 98% appearing once. This sequence was found in a man under 40 in good health. The chain couples TRBV7-2 to TRBJ2-1; unclear D gene. Material for sequencing was naive CD4+ T cells sorted from blood. Subset indicated: CD45RA+ positively selected. This CDR3 reads CASSPRSVNEQFF. The CDR3, as DNA: TGTGCCAGCAGCCCCCGGAGCGTCAATGAGCAGTTCTTC.